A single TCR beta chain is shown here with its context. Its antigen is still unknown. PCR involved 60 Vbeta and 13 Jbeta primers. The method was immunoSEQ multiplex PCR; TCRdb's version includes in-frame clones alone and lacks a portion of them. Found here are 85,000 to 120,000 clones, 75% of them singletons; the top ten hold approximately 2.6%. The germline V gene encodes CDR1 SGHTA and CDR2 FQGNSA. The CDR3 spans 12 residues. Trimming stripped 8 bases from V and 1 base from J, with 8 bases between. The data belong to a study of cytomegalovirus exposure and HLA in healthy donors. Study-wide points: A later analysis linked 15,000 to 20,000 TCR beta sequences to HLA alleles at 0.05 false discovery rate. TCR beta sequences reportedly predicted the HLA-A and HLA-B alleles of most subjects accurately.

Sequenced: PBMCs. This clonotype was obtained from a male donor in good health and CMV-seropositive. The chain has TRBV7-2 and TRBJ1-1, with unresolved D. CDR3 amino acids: CASDFGNTEAFF. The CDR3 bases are TGTGCCAGCGACTTCGGGAACACTGAAGCTTTCTTT.